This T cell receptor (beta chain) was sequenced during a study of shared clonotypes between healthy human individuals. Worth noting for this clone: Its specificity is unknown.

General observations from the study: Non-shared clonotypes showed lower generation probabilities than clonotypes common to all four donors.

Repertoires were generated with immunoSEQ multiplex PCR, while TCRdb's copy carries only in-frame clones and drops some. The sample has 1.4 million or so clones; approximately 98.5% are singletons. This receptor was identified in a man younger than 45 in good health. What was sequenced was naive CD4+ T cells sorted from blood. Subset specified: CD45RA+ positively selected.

The CDR3 DNA is TGCGCCACCAAGGGGGCTTTTAGCACAGATACGCAGTATTTT. This codes for CATKGAFSTDTQYF. The genes are TRBV5-1 and TRBJ2-3, with 7 positions matching TRBD1. The V gene end was trimmed by 9 bases and the J gene end by 0 bases; junction bases not matched to a gene: 7. CDR3 length equals 14 residues. The V gene's germline CDR1 is SGHRS and CDR2 YFSETQ. Based on the CDR3 plus reference TRBV5-1 and TRBJ2-3, the full variable domain is KAGVTQTPRYLIKTRGQQVTLSCSPISGHRSVSWYQQTPGQGLQFLFEYFSETQRNKGNFPGRFSGRQFSNSRSEMNVSTLELGDSALYLCATKGAFSTDTQYFGPGTRLTVL.